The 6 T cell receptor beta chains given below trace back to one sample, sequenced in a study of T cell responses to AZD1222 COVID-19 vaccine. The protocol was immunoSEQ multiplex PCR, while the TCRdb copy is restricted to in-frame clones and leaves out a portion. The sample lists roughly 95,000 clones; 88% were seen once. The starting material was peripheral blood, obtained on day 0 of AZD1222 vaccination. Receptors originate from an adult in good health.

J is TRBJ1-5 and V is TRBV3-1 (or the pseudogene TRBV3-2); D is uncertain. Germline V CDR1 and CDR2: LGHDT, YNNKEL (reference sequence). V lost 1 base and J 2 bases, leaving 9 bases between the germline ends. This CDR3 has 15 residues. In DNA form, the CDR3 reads TGTGCCAGCAGCCAAGGAATTCTAGGCAATCAGCCCCAGCATTTT. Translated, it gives CASSQGILGNQPQHF.

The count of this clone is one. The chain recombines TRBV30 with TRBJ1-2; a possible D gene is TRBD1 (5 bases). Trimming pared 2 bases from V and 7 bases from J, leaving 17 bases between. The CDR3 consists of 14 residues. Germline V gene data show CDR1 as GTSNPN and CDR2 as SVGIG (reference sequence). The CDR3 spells CAWSPRGGYFGYTF. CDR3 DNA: TGTGCCTGGAGTCCCCGGGGGGGGTATTTTGGCTACACCTTC.

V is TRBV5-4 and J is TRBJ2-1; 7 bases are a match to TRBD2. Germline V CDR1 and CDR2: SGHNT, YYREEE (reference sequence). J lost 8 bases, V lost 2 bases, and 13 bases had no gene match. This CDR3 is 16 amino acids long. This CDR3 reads CASSLAGRPKEDEQFF. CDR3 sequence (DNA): TGTGCCAGCAGCTTAGCGGGACGTCCGAAGGAGGATGAGCAGTTCTTC.

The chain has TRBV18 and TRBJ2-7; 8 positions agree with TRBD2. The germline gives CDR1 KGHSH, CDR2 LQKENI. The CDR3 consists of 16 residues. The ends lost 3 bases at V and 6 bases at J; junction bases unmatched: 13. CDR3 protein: CASSPPRVAGYVEQYF. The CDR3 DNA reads TGTGCCAGCTCACCCCCTAGGGTAGCGGGATATGTCGAGCAGTACTTC.

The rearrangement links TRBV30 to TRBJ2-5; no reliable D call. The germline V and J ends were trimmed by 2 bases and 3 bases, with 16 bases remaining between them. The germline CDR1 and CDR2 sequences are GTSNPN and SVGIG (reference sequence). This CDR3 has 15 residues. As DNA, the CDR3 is TGTGCCTGGAGTCCTCTAGGACGACGGGAAGAGACCCAGTACTTC. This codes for CAWSPLGRREETQYF. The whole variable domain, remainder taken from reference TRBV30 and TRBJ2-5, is SQTIHQWPATLVQPVGSPLSLECTVEGTSNPNLYWYRQAAGRGLQLLFYSVGIGQISSEVPQNLSASRPQDRQFILSSKKLLLSDSGFYLCAWSPLGRREETQYFGPGTRLLVL.

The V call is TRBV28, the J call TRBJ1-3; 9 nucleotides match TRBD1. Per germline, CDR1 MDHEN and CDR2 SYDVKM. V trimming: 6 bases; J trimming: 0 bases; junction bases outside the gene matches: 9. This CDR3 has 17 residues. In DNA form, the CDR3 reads TGTGCCAGCAGGCCGGGGACAGGGAGCCTCTCTGGAAACACCATATATTTT. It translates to CASRPGTGSLSGNTIYF.